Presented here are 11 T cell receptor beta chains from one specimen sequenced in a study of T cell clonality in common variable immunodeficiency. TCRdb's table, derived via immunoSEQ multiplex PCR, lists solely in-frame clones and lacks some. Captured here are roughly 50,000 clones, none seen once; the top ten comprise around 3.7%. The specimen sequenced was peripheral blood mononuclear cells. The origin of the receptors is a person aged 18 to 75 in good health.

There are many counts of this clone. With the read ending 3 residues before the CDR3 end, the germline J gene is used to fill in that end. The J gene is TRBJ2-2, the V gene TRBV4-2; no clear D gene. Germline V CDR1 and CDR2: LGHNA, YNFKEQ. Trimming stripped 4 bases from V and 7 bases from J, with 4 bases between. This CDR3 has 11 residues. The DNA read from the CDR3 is TGTGCCAGCAGCCTCAGCGGGGAG. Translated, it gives CASSLSGE. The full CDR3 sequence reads CASSLSGELFF.

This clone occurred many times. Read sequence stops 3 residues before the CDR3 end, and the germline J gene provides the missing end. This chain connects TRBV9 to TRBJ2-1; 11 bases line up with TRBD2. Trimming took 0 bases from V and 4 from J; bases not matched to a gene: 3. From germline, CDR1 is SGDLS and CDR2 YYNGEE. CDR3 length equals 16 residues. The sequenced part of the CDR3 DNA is TGTGCCAGCAGCGTAGGAGGGACTAGCGGATACAATGAG. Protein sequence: CASSVGGTSGYNE. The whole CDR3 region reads CASSVGGTSGYNEQFF.

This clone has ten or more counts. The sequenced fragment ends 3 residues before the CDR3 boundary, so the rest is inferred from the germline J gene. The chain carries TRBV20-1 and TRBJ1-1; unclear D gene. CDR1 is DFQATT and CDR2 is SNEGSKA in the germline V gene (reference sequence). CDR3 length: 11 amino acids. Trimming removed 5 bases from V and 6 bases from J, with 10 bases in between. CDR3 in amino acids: CSASRVAEAFF. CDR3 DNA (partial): TGCAGTGCTTCCCGGGTGGCTGAA.

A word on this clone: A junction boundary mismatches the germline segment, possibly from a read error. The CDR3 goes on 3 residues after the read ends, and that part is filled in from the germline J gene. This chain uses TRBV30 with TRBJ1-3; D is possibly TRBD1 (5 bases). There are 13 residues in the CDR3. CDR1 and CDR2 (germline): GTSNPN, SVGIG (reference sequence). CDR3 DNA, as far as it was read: TGTGCCTGGAGGGCTTGGGGGGGAAACACT. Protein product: CAWRAWGGNT. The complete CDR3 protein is CAWRAWGGNTIYF.

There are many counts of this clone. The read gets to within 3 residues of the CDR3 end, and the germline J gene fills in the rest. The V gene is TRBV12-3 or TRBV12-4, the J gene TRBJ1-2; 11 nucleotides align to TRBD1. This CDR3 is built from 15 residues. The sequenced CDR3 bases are TGTGCCAGCAGTTCCCCCGGACAGGGGGCGGGCGGC. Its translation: CASSSPGQGAGG. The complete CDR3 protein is CASSSPGQGAGGYTF.

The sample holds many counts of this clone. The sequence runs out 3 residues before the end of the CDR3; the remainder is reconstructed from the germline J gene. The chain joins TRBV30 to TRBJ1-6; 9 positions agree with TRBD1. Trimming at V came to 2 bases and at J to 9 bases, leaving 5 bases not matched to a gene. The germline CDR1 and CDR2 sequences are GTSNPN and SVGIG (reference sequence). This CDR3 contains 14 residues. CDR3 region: CAWSLGQGFSPLHF. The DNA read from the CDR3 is TGTGCCTGGAGTCTAGGACAGGGGTTTTCACCC.

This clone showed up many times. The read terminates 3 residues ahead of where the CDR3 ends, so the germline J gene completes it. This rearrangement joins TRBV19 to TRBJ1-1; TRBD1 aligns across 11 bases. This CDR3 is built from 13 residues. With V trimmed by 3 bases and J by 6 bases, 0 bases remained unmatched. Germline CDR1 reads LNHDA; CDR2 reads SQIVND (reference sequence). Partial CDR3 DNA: TGTGCCAGTAGTATGGGACAGGGGGCTGAA. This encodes CASSMGQGAE. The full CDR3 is CASSMGQGAEAFF.

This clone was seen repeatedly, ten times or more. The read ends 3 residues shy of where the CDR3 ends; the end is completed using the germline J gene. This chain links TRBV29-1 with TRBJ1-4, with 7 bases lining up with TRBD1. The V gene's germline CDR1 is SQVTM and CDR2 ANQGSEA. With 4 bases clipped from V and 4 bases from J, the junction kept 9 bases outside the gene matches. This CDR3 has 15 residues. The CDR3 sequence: CSVARTGVGNEKLFF. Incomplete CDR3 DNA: TGCAGCGTTGCGCGAACAGGGGTGGGTAATGAAAAA.

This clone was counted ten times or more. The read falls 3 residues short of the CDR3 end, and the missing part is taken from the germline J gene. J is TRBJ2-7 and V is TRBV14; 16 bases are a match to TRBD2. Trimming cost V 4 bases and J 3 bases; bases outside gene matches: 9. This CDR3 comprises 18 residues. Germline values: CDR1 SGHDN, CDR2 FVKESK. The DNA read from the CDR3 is TGTGCCAGCAGCCGAGGGGGACTAGCGGGAGGGAGCCGCTACGAG. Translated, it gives CASSRGGLAGGSRYE. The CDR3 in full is CASSRGGLAGGSRYEQYF.

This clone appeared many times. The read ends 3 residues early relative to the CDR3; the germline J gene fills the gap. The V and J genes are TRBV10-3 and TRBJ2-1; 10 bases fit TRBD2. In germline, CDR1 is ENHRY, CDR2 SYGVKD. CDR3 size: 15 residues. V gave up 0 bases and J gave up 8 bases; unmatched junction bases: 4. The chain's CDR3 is CAISESSGRLDEQFF. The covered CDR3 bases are TGTGCCATCAGTGAGTCTAGCGGGAGGTTGGATGAG.

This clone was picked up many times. CDR3 bases read: TGTGCCAGCAGCCAAGATCGTAGCGGGAGTGGGGAGACC. This translates into CASSQDRSGSGET. From start to end, the CDR3 is CASSQDRSGSGETQYF. This rearrangement joins TRBV3-1 (or the pseudogene TRBV3-2) to TRBJ2-5; 9 nucleotides match TRBD2. Read coverage stops 3 residues before the CDR3 terminus; the germline J gene supplies the remainder. After removal of 0 bases from V and 5 bases from J, the junction contained 7 bases not matched to a gene. CDR1 and CDR2 from the germline V gene are LGHDT and YNNKEL (reference sequence). The CDR3 has 16 amino acids.